This is a list of T cell receptor beta chains from one sample in a study of blood T cells in healthy people across ages. TCRdb independently ran MiXCR on the 5' RACE reads; one entry per CDR3 protein. The table records around 990,000 distinct CDR3 sequences, more than 30% of them present only once. Sequencing was performed on blood. The receptors here all came from a man younger than 30 in good health. CDR3s include the opening cysteine and the closing phenylalanine or tryptophan. Each record gives: J gene, V gene, D gene, clone size, CDR3 protein, CDR3 DNA. A D gene is named only where the DNA matches it firmly. The size entry is marked missing in some rows and otherwise reads once, few, many or a size class.

j_call: TRBJ2-5
v_call: TRBV9
d_call: TRBD1
clone_size: NA
cdr3_aa: CAGSDRTGALPGETQYF
cdr3_nt: TGTGCCGGCAGCGATCGGACAGGGGCGCTGCCAGGGGAGACCCAGTACTTC

j_call: TRBJ2-4
v_call: TRBV9
d_call: NA
clone_size: many
cdr3_aa: CASSVEATQKNIQYF
cdr3_nt: TGTGCCAGCAGCGTAGAAGCGACCCAGAAAAACATTCAGTACTTC

j_call: TRBJ1-3
v_call: TRBV12-3/TRBV12-4
d_call: NA
clone_size: NA
cdr3_aa: CASSFSSGNTIYF
cdr3_nt: TGTGCCAGCAGTTTTTCCTCTGGAAACACCATATATTTT

j_call: TRBJ2-1
v_call: TRBV12-3/TRBV12-4
d_call: TRBD2
clone_size: NA
cdr3_aa: CASSFSGGSCNEQFF
cdr3_nt: TGTGCCAGCAGTTTTAGCGGGGGCAGCTGCAATGAGCAGTTCTTC

j_call: TRBJ2-6
v_call: TRBV4-2
d_call: NA
clone_size: many
cdr3_aa: CASSQDPQAGANVLTF
cdr3_nt: TGTGCCAGCAGCCAAGATCCGCAAGCTGGGGCCAACGTCCTGACTTTC

j_call: TRBJ2-7
v_call: TRBV6-6
d_call: NA
clone_size: few
cdr3_aa: CASSYSSPGIPYEQYF
cdr3_nt: TGTGCCAGCAGTTACTCGAGTCCAGGGATACCCTACGAGCAGTACTTC

j_call: TRBJ2-6
v_call: TRBV12-3/TRBV12-4
d_call: NA
clone_size: NA
cdr3_aa: CASRRRVSGANVLTF
cdr3_nt: TGTGCCAGCAGACGGAGGGTCTCTGGGGCCAACGTCCTGACTTTC

j_call: TRBJ2-1
v_call: TRBV12-3/TRBV12-4
d_call: NA
clone_size: NA
cdr3_aa: CASSTGNNEQFF
cdr3_nt: TGTGCCAGCAGTACGGGGAACAATGAGCAGTTCTTC

j_call: TRBJ2-1
v_call: TRBV11-2
d_call: NA
clone_size: NA
cdr3_aa: CASSLDRVGNEQFF
cdr3_nt: TGTGCCAGCAGCTTAGACAGGGTAGGGAATGAGCAGTTCTTC

j_call: TRBJ2-1
v_call: TRBV20-1
d_call: TRBD2
clone_size: NA
cdr3_aa: CSAPPLRGGSYNEQFF
cdr3_nt: TGCAGTGCTCCCCCCCTCCGGGGGGGATCCTACAATGAGCAGTTCTTC

j_call: TRBJ2-3
v_call: TRBV21-1
d_call: NA
clone_size: NA
cdr3_aa: CTSSKGDSEVPAYF
cdr3_nt: TGTACCAGCAGCAAAGGGGATAGCGAAGTCCCTGCGTATTTT

j_call: TRBJ1-5
v_call: TRBV9
d_call: NA
clone_size: NA
cdr3_aa: CASSVDPSSGQPQHF
cdr3_nt: TGTGCCAGCAGCGTAGATCCAAGCTCTGGTCAGCCCCAGCATTTT

j_call: TRBJ1-1
v_call: TRBV14
d_call: NA
clone_size: NA
cdr3_aa: CASSADSARNTEAFF
cdr3_nt: TGTGCCAGCAGCGCGGACAGCGCAAGAAACACTGAAGCTTTCTTT

j_call: TRBJ2-1
v_call: TRBV10-3
d_call: NA
clone_size: NA
cdr3_aa: CAISESPGQGVSNEQFF
cdr3_nt: TGTGCCATCAGTGAGTCCCCTGGGCAGGGTGTCAGCAATGAGCAGTTCTTC

j_call: TRBJ1-5
v_call: TRBV20-1
d_call: TRBD1
clone_size: NA
cdr3_aa: CSARGTGAEGGLFRNQPQHF
cdr3_nt: TGCAGTGCTAGAGGGACAGGGGCTGAAGGGGGCCTTTTTCGCAATCAGCCCCAGCATTTT

j_call: TRBJ1-2
v_call: TRBV29-1
d_call: TRBD1
clone_size: few
cdr3_aa: CSVQQGGMYGYTF
cdr3_nt: TGCAGCGTTCAACAGGGGGGGATGTATGGCTACACCTTC

j_call: TRBJ2-1
v_call: TRBV3-1
d_call: NA
clone_size: NA
cdr3_aa: CASSQTGRVANEQFF
cdr3_nt: TGTGCCAGCAGCCAAACGGGACGGGTCGCCAATGAGCAGTTCTTC

j_call: TRBJ1-3
v_call: TRBV7-2
d_call: NA
clone_size: NA
cdr3_aa: CASSLAGSPPGNTIYF
cdr3_nt: TGTGCCAGCAGCTTAGCTGGCAGCCCTCCTGGAAACACCATATATTTT

j_call: TRBJ1-1
v_call: TRBV10-3
d_call: TRBD1
clone_size: few
cdr3_aa: CAISRGQGRGTEAFF
cdr3_nt: TGTGCCATCAGTAGGGGACAGGGGCGAGGGACTGAAGCTTTCTTT

j_call: TRBJ2-5
v_call: TRBV6-2/TRBV6-3
d_call: TRBD2
clone_size: NA
cdr3_aa: CASDGGSRDEQYF
cdr3_nt: TGTGCCAGCGACGGGGGGTCTAGGGATGAGCAGTACTTC

j_call: TRBJ2-2
v_call: TRBV27
d_call: NA
clone_size: NA
cdr3_aa: CASSFAGATTGELFF
cdr3_nt: TGTGCCAGCAGTTTTGCAGGGGCCACCACCGGGGAGCTGTTTTTT

j_call: TRBJ1-6
v_call: TRBV11-2
d_call: NA
clone_size: NA
cdr3_aa: CASSLTGRYNSPLHF
cdr3_nt: TGTGCCAGCAGCCTTACAGGGAGATATAATTCACCCCTCCACTTT

j_call: TRBJ1-1
v_call: TRBV4-2
d_call: NA
clone_size: few
cdr3_aa: CASSQDSHRADTEAFF
cdr3_nt: TGTGCCAGCAGCCAAGATTCCCACAGGGCGGACACTGAAGCTTTCTTT

j_call: TRBJ2-7
v_call: TRBV12-3/TRBV12-4
d_call: NA
clone_size: NA
cdr3_aa: CASSLGGRSYEQYF
cdr3_nt: TGTGCCAGCAGTTTGGGCGGGCGTTCCTACGAGCAGTACTTC

j_call: TRBJ1-6
v_call: TRBV29-1
d_call: TRBD1
clone_size: NA
cdr3_aa: CSVQATGDYNSPLHF
cdr3_nt: TGCAGCGTTCAAGCAACAGGGGACTATAATTCACCCCTCCACTTT

j_call: TRBJ1-5
v_call: TRBV7-2
d_call: TRBD1
clone_size: few
cdr3_aa: CASSLVTGEEQPQHF
cdr3_nt: TGTGCCAGCAGCTTAGTAACAGGGGAAGAACAGCCCCAGCATTTT

j_call: TRBJ1-2
v_call: TRBV4-1
d_call: NA
clone_size: few
cdr3_aa: CASSQNRGGYEGYGYTF
cdr3_nt: TGCGCCAGCAGCCAAAATAGGGGAGGATACGAGGGCTATGGCTACACCTTC

j_call: TRBJ2-5
v_call: TRBV29-1
d_call: TRBD1
clone_size: few
cdr3_aa: CSVRTGMIETQYF
cdr3_nt: TGCAGCGTACGGACAGGGATGATCGAGACCCAGTACTTC

j_call: TRBJ2-5
v_call: TRBV6-6
d_call: TRBD1
clone_size: once
cdr3_aa: CASSQTGVFETQYF
cdr3_nt: TGTGCCAGCAGTCAAACAGGGGTGTTTGAGACCCAGTACTTC

j_call: TRBJ2-1
v_call: TRBV12-3/TRBV12-4
d_call: NA
clone_size: NA
cdr3_aa: CASSLRRETQFF
cdr3_nt: TGTGCCAGCAGTCTACGGAGGGAGACCCAGTTCTTC

j_call: TRBJ2-7
v_call: TRBV20-1
d_call: TRBD1
clone_size: NA
cdr3_aa: CSAPQGSSSYEQYF
cdr3_nt: TGCAGTGCACCACAGGGGTCGAGTTCCTACGAGCAGTACTTC

j_call: TRBJ2-7
v_call: TRBV20-1
d_call: NA
clone_size: NA
cdr3_aa: CSARDRGTGYYEQYF
cdr3_nt: TGCAGTGCTAGAGACAGGGGGACTGGGTACTACGAGCAGTACTTC

j_call: TRBJ2-1
v_call: TRBV4-3
d_call: NA
clone_size: few
cdr3_aa: CASSQEQRDEQFF
cdr3_nt: TGCGCCAGCAGCCAAGAACAGCGAGATGAGCAGTTCTTC

j_call: TRBJ1-1
v_call: TRBV29-1
d_call: NA
clone_size: NA
cdr3_aa: CRADPNTEAFF
cdr3_nt: TGCAGAGCTGATCCGAACACTGAAGCTTTCTTT

j_call: TRBJ2-5
v_call: TRBV20-1
d_call: NA
clone_size: once
cdr3_aa: CSATMGETQYF
cdr3_nt: TGCAGTGCGACTATGGGGGAGACCCAGTACTTC

j_call: TRBJ2-6
v_call: TRBV27
d_call: NA
clone_size: NA
cdr3_aa: CANSLSFSGANVLTF
cdr3_nt: TGTGCCAACAGTTTATCTTTCTCTGGGGCCAACGTCCTGACTTTC

j_call: TRBJ1-2
v_call: TRBV2
d_call: TRBD1
clone_size: few
cdr3_aa: CASKMDREGYTF
cdr3_nt: TGTGCCAGCAAGATGGACAGGGAAGGCTACACCTTC

j_call: TRBJ2-4
v_call: TRBV6-1
d_call: TRBD1
clone_size: few
cdr3_aa: CASRDRVGNIQYF
cdr3_nt: TGTGCCAGCAGGGACAGGGTGGGAAACATTCAGTACTTC

j_call: TRBJ2-2
v_call: TRBV4-2
d_call: NA
clone_size: few
cdr3_aa: CASSHPTGDTGELFF
cdr3_nt: TGTGCCAGCAGCCATCCAACTGGGGACACCGGGGAGCTGTTTTTT

j_call: TRBJ2-3
v_call: TRBV10-3
d_call: TRBD1
clone_size: many
cdr3_aa: CAISDSGTGGSTDTQYF
cdr3_nt: TGTGCCATCAGTGATTCCGGGACAGGGGGAAGTACAGATACGCAGTATTTT

j_call: TRBJ2-1
v_call: TRBV20-1
d_call: TRBD2
clone_size: NA
cdr3_aa: CSARRLAGVNEQFF
cdr3_nt: TGCAGTGCTAGGCGTCTAGCGGGGGTCAATGAGCAGTTCTTC

j_call: TRBJ2-7
v_call: TRBV6-6
d_call: TRBD2
clone_size: NA
cdr3_aa: CASSYSAGGFFYEQYF
cdr3_nt: TGTGCCAGCAGTTACTCAGCGGGGGGGTTTTTCTACGAGCAGTACTTC